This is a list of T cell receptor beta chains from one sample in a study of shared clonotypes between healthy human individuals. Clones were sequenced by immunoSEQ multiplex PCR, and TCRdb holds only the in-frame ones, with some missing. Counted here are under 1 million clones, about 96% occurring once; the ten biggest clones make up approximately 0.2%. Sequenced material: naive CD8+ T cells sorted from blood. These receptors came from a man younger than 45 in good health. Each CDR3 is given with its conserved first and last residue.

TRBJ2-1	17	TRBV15	CATSRDNIWSGGDEQFF
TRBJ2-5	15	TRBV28	CASRDGLGSQETQYF
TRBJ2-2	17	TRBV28	CASTSPTSGIFTGELFF
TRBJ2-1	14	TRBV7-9	CASRGQGYYNEQFF
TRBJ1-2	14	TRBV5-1	CASSPGQANYGYTF
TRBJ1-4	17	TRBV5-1	CASSLVGTIATNEKLFF
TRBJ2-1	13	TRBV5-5	CASLPESYNEQFF
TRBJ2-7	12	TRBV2	CASRPHTYEQYF
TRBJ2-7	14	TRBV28	CASSFGGTGDEQYF
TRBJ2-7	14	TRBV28	CASSLSDREYEQYF
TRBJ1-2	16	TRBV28	CASSFIEGGPNYGYTF